These T cell receptor beta chains were read from a single sample in a study of shared clonotypes between healthy human individuals. The repertoire was sequenced with immunoSEQ multiplex PCR; TCRdb's copy has only in-frame clones and lacks some. The repertoire holds approximately 480,000 clones, with 60% to 80% as singletons. Sequencing was carried out using PBMCs. All receptors derive from a woman between 40 and 50 years old in good health. Some clones in this sample may be carry-over from other donors' samples. Both conserved end residues are part of each CDR3. Each record gives: J gene, V gene, D gene, clone size, CDR3 protein, CDR3 DNA. D genes are given only for firm matches. Size is omitted from some rows. Given values are once, few, many or a class for expanded clones.

TRBJ2-3	TRBV29-1	TRBD2	-	CSVGPGGEDTQYF	TGCAGCGTGGGCCCGGGGGGTGAAGATACGCAGTATTTT
TRBJ2-2	TRBV28	TRBD2	-	CASSYGGTGELFF	TGTGCCAGCAGTTACGGGGGGACCGGGGAGCTGTTTTTT
TRBJ1-2	TRBV7-9	-	-	CASSLARAAGGYGYTF	TGTGCCAGCAGCTTAGCTCGGGCGGCGGGGGGCTATGGCTACACCTTC
TRBJ2-1	TRBV5-4	-	-	CASSLTSFQEQFF	TGTGCCAGCAGCCTGACTAGTTTTCAGGAGCAGTTCTTC
TRBJ2-3	TRBV4-3	-	-	CASSPGTRTDTQYF	TGCGCCAGCAGCCCAGGGACCCGCACAGATACGCAGTATTTT
TRBJ2-7	TRBV5-4	TRBD2	few	CASSSTSGRGEQYF	TGTGCCAGCAGCTCAACTAGCGGGAGGGGGGAGCAGTACTTC
TRBJ2-5	TRBV2	-	-	CASSEWYGETQYF	TGTGCCAGCAGTGAATGGTACGGAGAGACCCAGTACTTC
TRBJ2-7	TRBV5-4	-	-	CATTLGGPLDEQYF	TGTGCCACGACCTTAGGCGGGCCCCTGGACGAGCAGTACTTC
TRBJ2-1	TRBV11-2	TRBD2	-	CASSLDLPLDGRRNEQFF	TGTGCCAGCAGCTTAGATCTGCCCCTCGACGGGAGGAGGAATGAGCAGTTCTTC
TRBJ1-1	TRBV2	-	few	CASRVLANLNTEAFF	TGTGCCAGCAGGGTCTTGGCAAATTTGAACACTGAAGCTTTCTTT
TRBJ2-1	TRBV7-3	-	-	CASSKTGYNEQFF	TGTGCCAGCAGCAAAACAGGGTACAATGAGCAGTTCTTC
TRBJ2-4	TRBV6-4	-	-	CASSDPKRAALRGRVKNIQYF	TGTGCCAGCAGTGACCCTAAAAGGGCGGCGCTCAGGGGAAGGGTCAAAAACATTCAGTACTTC
TRBJ1-3	TRBV18	-	-	CASSPPSVSGNTIYF	TGTGCCAGCTCACCACCCTCGGTTTCTGGAAACACCATATATTTT
TRBJ2-5	TRBV19	-	-	CASSTAGETQYF	TGTGCCAGTAGTACAGCGGGAGAGACCCAGTACTTC
TRBJ2-5	TRBV19	TRBD2	-	CASSLGLADQETQYF	TGTGCCAGTAGTCTCGGACTAGCGGACCAAGAGACCCAGTACTTC
TRBJ2-2	TRBV6-1	TRBD2	-	CASSALAGGNTGELFF	TGTGCCAGCAGTGCCTTAGCGGGAGGGAACACCGGGGAGCTGTTTTTT
TRBJ2-7	TRBV5-6	-	-	CASSLGTEAREQYF	TGTGCCAGCAGCTTGGGGACAGAAGCGAGGGAGCAGTACTTC
TRBJ2-7	TRBV15	-	-	CATSRDRRYEQYF	TGTGCCACCAGCAGAGATAGGCGCTACGAGCAGTACTTC
TRBJ2-4	TRBV28	-	once	CASSSTRVFQNIQYF	TGTGCCAGCAGCTCTACCAGGGTCTTCCAAAACATTCAGTACTTC
TRBJ1-4	TRBV2	-	-	CASTAVLAEKLFF	TGTGCCAGCACGGCCGTACTGGCTGAAAAACTGTTTTTT
TRBJ2-1	TRBV5-6	-	-	CASSRRGRYNEQFF	TGTGCCAGCAGCCGGAGGGGGCGTTACAATGAGCAGTTCTTC
TRBJ1-4	TRBV6-1	-	-	CASRPRTANEKLFF	TGTGCCAGCAGACCCAGGACAGCTAATGAAAAACTGTTTTTT
TRBJ2-3	TRBV9	-	-	CASSVMSDTQYF	TGTGCCAGCAGCGTAATGTCAGATACGCAGTATTTT
TRBJ2-1	TRBV7-3	-	-	CASSLSGGYNEQFF	TGTGCCAGCAGCTTAAGTGGGGGCTACAATGAGCAGTTCTTC
TRBJ1-2	TRBV28	TRBD1	few	CASSPGGSYGYTF	TGTGCCAGCAGTCCAGGGGGGTCATATGGCTACACCTTC
TRBJ2-3	TRBV29-1	-	-	CSVGRTGLSTDTQYF	TGCAGTGTTGGCCGGACAGGACTAAGCACAGATACGCAGTATTTT
TRBJ1-1	TRBV7-8	TRBD1	few	CASSPSGTENTEAFF	TGTGCCAGCAGCCCCTCGGGGACAGAGAACACTGAAGCTTTCTTT
TRBJ2-5	TRBV25-1	-	once	CASSEPGAETQYF	TGTGCCAGCAGTGAACCGGGAGCAGAGACCCAGTACTTC
TRBJ2-1	TRBV21-1	-	-	CASSKGPYLDEQFF	TGTGCCAGCAGCAAGGGTCCGTACCTCGATGAGCAGTTCTTC
TRBJ2-5	TRBV29-1	TRBD1	-	CSVEGTGSSQETQYF	TGCAGCGTTGAAGGGACAGGGAGTTCGCAGGAGACCCAGTACTTC
TRBJ1-4	TRBV2	-	-	CASTPPGHYGEKLFF	TGTGCCAGCACCCCCCCTGGACATTACGGTGAAAAACTGTTTTTT
TRBJ1-1	TRBV9	TRBD1	-	CASSGHGTATEAFF	TGTGCCAGCAGCGGCCACGGGACAGCCACTGAAGCTTTCTTT
TRBJ1-2	TRBV7-6	-	-	CASSLGAGVGYTF	TGTGCCAGCAGCTTAGGGGCAGGGGTAGGCTACACCTTC
TRBJ1-5	TRBV7-2	-	few	CASSQNGDQPQHF	TGTGCCAGCAGCCAAAATGGGGATCAGCCCCAGCATTTT
TRBJ2-7	TRBV25-1	TRBD1	many	CASSDRDRGYEQYF	TGTGCCAGCAGTGACCGGGACAGGGGTTACGAGCAGTACTTC
TRBJ2-1	TRBV4-2	TRBD2	-	CASSPPSGRWGNEQFF	TGTGCCAGCAGTCCCCCGAGCGGGAGGTGGGGTAATGAGCAGTTCTTC
TRBJ2-7	TRBV7-8	-	-	CASSHSRTEQYF	TGTGCCAGCAGCCATAGTAGGACCGAGCAGTACTTC
TRBJ1-3	TRBV5-4	-	few	CASSLGGYSGNTIYF	TGTGCCAGCAGCTTGGGCGGGTACTCTGGAAACACCATATATTTT
TRBJ1-3	TRBV18	TRBD1	-	CASSPMGQGHGNTIYF	TGTGCCAGCTCACCCATGGGACAGGGGCATGGAAACACCATATATTTT
TRBJ1-3	TRBV9	-	-	CASSVDLLSGNTIYF	TGTGCCAGCAGCGTAGACTTACTCTCTGGAAACACCATATATTTT
TRBJ1-5	TRBV4-2	-	-	CASSQGGSQPQHF	TGTGCCAGCAGCCAGGGGGGCAGTCAGCCCCAGCATTTT
TRBJ2-7	TRBV29-1	TRBD1	-	CSVDPGQGPYEQYF	TGCAGCGTGGATCCGGGACAGGGACCCTACGAGCAGTACTTC
TRBJ2-7	TRBV7-9	TRBD2	many	CASSLGAGGPSGGEQYF	TGTGCCAGCAGCTTAGGAGCGGGAGGGCCCTCCGGGGGTGAGCAGTACTTC
TRBJ2-6	TRBV7-9	-	-	CASSPPPLGSGANVLTF	TGTGCCAGCAGCCCGCCGCCCTTGGGCTCTGGGGCCAACGTCCTGACTTTC
TRBJ2-6	TRBV27	TRBD2	-	CASRSQLAGGSLGANVLTF	TGTGCCAGCAGGAGCCAACTAGCGGGAGGATCCCTTGGGGCCAACGTCCTGACTTTC
TRBJ1-3	TRBV5-4	-	-	CASSLQSSGNTIYF	TGTGCCAGCAGCTTGCAGAGCTCTGGAAACACCATATATTTT
TRBJ2-5	TRBV19	TRBD1	many	CASSIGQGAFKTQYF	TGTGCCAGTAGTATAGGGCAGGGGGCGTTTAAGACCCAGTACTTC
TRBJ1-4	TRBV6-5	-	-	CASMSRANEKLFF	TGTGCCAGCATGAGCAGGGCGAATGAAAAACTGTTTTTT
TRBJ1-4	TRBV19	-	-	CASSVTGRPRAEKLFF	TGTGCCAGTAGTGTCACCGGACGACCCAGGGCCGAAAAACTGTTTTTT
TRBJ2-3	TRBV25-1	-	few	CASSHTQSTDTQYF	TGTGCCAGCAGTCATACCCAAAGCACAGATACGCAGTATTTT
TRBJ2-1	TRBV2	-	-	CASSPEYNEQFF	TGTGCCAGCAGCCCGGAGTACAATGAGCAGTTCTTC
TRBJ2-1	TRBV6-4	-	many	CASSDFGRGGDNEQFF	TGTGCCAGCAGTGACTTCGGGAGAGGGGGGGACAATGAGCAGTTCTTC
TRBJ1-1	TRBV7-3	-	-	CASSLGGAGNTEAFF	TGTGCCAGCAGCTTAGGGGGCGCGGGGAACACTGAAGCTTTCTTT
TRBJ2-7	TRBV29-1	-	-	CSVLDIYEQYF	TGCAGCGTCCTAGATATCTACGAGCAGTACTTC
TRBJ2-1	TRBV27	TRBD2	-	CASSLFPIRAGTNNEQFF	TGTGCCAGCAGTTTATTTCCAATTCGGGCGGGGACTAACAATGAGCAGTTCTTC